The clone carrying this TCR beta chain has ten or more counts. This entry comes from a study of T cells in Graves' hyperthyroidism and ophthalmopathy. V was trimmed by 3 bases and J by 11 bases, leaving 13 bases between them. Germline loops: CDR1 LNHDA, CDR2 SQIVND (reference sequence). CDR3 size: 12 residues. The source material, RNA transcripts, was used to amplify TCR beta CDR3 regions. Primed by the HTBI set, a first-round RT-PCR was run on the TCR CDR3. TCRdb independently ran MiXCR on the multiplex PCR reads; one entry per CDR3 protein. The sample has around 250,000 distinct CDR3 sequences, 13% to 15% seen once.

This receptor was obtained from a middle-aged woman with Graves' hyperthyroidism that later progressed to Graves' ophthalmopathy. The chain is built from TRBV19 and TRBJ1-1; no clear D gene. The sequenced sample consisted of blood. The CDR3 loop is CASSIYTQPAFF. The CDR3 nucleotides read TGTGCCAGTAGTATCTACACTCAGCCGGCTTTCTTT.